These T cell receptor beta chains were read from a single sample in a study of cytomegalovirus exposure and HLA in healthy donors. Data came from immunoSEQ multiplex PCR; TCRdb stores just in-frame clones and leaves some out. The table lists under 200,000 clones, 82% of them singletons. Sequences were obtained from PBMCs. The receptors originated from a woman aged 18-35 years in good health and CMV-seronegative. Both conserved end residues are part of each CDR3. The D gene is left open where the match is weak. A row's size may be missing; if present it is once, few, many or a size class.

J gene,V gene,clone size,D gene,CDR3 DNA,CDR3 protein
TRBJ1-2,TRBV5-1,-,-,TGCGCCAGCAGCCTGGACTTAGATATAGGCTACACCTTC,CASSLDLDIGYTF
TRBJ1-1,TRBV12-5,-,-,TGTGCTAGTGGTCTGGGGCGTATGGGGGGAAACACTGAAGCTTTCTTT,CASGLGRMGGNTEAFF
TRBJ2-1,TRBV6-5,-,TRBD2,TGTGCCAGCAGTTGGACTAGCGGGAGACCCTACAATGAGCAGTTCTTC,CASSWTSGRPYNEQFF
TRBJ2-5,TRBV2,once,TRBD2,TGTGCCAGCAGTGTTCAAGCGGGACAAGAGACCCAGTACTTC,CASSVQAGQETQYF
TRBJ2-3,TRBV10-3,-,TRBD1,TGTGCCACAGGGGGCGCCGGAGATACGCAGTATTTT,CATGGAGDTQYF
TRBJ2-1,TRBV27,-,TRBD2,TGTGCCAGCTCTCTGGGACTAGGTCCGCCATACAATGAGCAGTTCTTC,CASSLGLGPPYNEQFF
TRBJ1-2,TRBV4-1,-,TRBD1,TGCGCCAGCAGCCAAGATCCCCTGATCTTGGGACAGGGGGCGGGTTATGGCTACACCTTC,CASSQDPLILGQGAGYGYTF
TRBJ2-3,TRBV5-1,-,TRBD2,TGCGCCAGCAGTGAAGCGGGGACTGGCACAGATACGCAGTATTTT,CASSEAGTGTDTQYF
TRBJ1-2,TRBV4-3,-,TRBD1,TGCGCCAGCAGCCAAGTCCGGCTACGACAGCCAGGGGGTCGGAACTATGGCTACACCTTC,CASSQVRLRQPGGRNYGYTF
TRBJ1-1,TRBV6-1,few,-,TGTGCCAGCAGTGAGGCCCCCCTCAACACTGAAGCTTTCTTT,CASSEAPLNTEAFF
TRBJ2-5,TRBV18,-,TRBD2,TGTGCCAGCTCACCGGCTCTAGCGGGAGGGGAGACCCAGTACTTC,CASSPALAGGETQYF